What follows are 30 T cell receptor beta chains derived from one specimen sequenced in a study of cytomegalovirus exposure and HLA in healthy donors. Sequenced by immunoSEQ multiplex PCR; TCRdb stores in-frame clones only, minus some. The table records roughly 150,000 clones, roughly 91% of them present only once. Sequenced sample: PBMCs. The receptors shown here come from a woman aged 18 to 35 in good health and CMV-seropositive.

V usage is TRBV2 and J usage is TRBJ1-3; D ambiguous. This CDR3 is built from 16 residues. Trimming shortened V by 6 bases and J by 0 bases, and 15 bases separated the two germline ends. The germline V gene has CDR1 SNHLY and CDR2 FYNNEI. For the CDR3, the DNA is TGTGCCAGCAGATCCCGGACTCCAGTCTCTGGAAACACCATATATTTT. This sequence encodes CASRSRTPVSGNTIYF.

The gene calls are TRBV18 and TRBJ2-1; 7 nucleotides line up with TRBD1. Germline CDR1 reads KGHSH; CDR2 reads LQKENI. With 3 bases clipped from V and 1 base from J, the junction kept 6 bases outside the gene matches. The CDR3 is 16 amino acids. CDR3 loop: CASSPKGQTSYNEQFF. CDR3 DNA sequence: TGTGCCAGCTCACCGAAGGGACAGACGTCCTACAATGAGCAGTTCTTC.

The chain has TRBV7-9 and TRBJ2-7; 7 bases are a match to TRBD2. The CDR3 spans 16 residues. Germline-derived CDR1 and CDR2 are SEHNR and FQNEAQ (reference sequence). Unmatched junction bases numbered 13, after V lost 5 bases and J lost 3 bases. CDR3 bases: TGTGCCAGCAGCCCTTGGGGGGGACTCGCGTTCTACGAGCAGTACTTC. Translation gives CASSPWGGLAFYEQYF.

The rearrangement joins TRBV5-1 to TRBJ2-1, with 15 bases fitting TRBD2. Unmatched junction bases numbered 0, after V lost 5 bases and J lost 6 bases. In germline, CDR1 is SGHRS, CDR2 YFSETQ. The CDR3 is 14 amino acids. CDR3 residues: CASRGLAGGNEQFF. The CDR3 bases are TGCGCCAGCAGGGGACTAGCGGGAGGCAATGAGCAGTTCTTC.

This clone has a single count. The V call is TRBV4-3, the J call TRBJ2-1; 12 bases match TRBD2. Germline lookup yields CDR1 LGHNA and CDR2 YSLEER. The junction had 5 bases not matched to a gene; V was cut back by 0 bases and J by 5 bases. The CDR3 runs 17 residues. The CDR3 nucleotides are TGCGCCAGCAGCCAAGAGCCTAGCGGGAGGGCGGACAATGAGCAGTTCTTC. Its translation is CASSQEPSGRADNEQFF.

This chain joins TRBV7-2 and TRBJ2-7, with TRBD2 matching 16 bases. V shed 5 bases, J shed 2 bases, and the junction held 6 bases outside the gene matches. This CDR3 has 17 amino acids. Germline V gene data show CDR1 as SGHTA and CDR2 as FQGNSA. CDR3: CASSLGTSGRAAYEQYF. The CDR3 DNA follows: TGTGCCAGCAGCCTGGGGACTAGCGGGAGGGCGGCCTACGAGCAGTACTTC.

The gene calls are TRBV7-3 and TRBJ2-1, with 7 bases fitting TRBD1. V was pared by 5 bases and J by 4 bases, with 14 bases of the junction left unmatched. Germline V gene data show CDR1 as SGHTA and CDR2 as FQGTGA. This CDR3 spans 17 amino acids. CDR3 sequence reads: CASSRGSGTDMYNEQFF. CDR3 coding DNA: TGTGCCAGCAGCCGTGGGTCCGGGACAGACATGTACAATGAGCAGTTCTTC.

The rearrangement links TRBV6-1 to TRBJ1-4; D possibly corresponds to TRBD1 (6 bases). V was cut by 1 base and J by 8 bases, with 11 bases left in between. Germline CDR1 reads MNHNS; CDR2 reads SASEGT. The CDR3 loop spans 14 amino acids. CDR3 in DNA: TGTGCCAGCAGTGAAGGGGGTGGGGGCGAAAAACTGTTTTTT. It yields the protein CASSEGGGGEKLFF.

J is TRBJ2-2 and V is TRBV6-1; maybe TRBD2 (6 bases). The CDR3 spans 15 residues. Trimming stripped 3 bases from V and 3 bases from J, with 11 bases between. Germline V gene lookup returns CDR1 MNHNS and CDR2 SASEGT. CDR3 loop: CASSDWRGDTGELFF. The CDR3 coding sequence is TGTGCCAGCAGTGATTGGCGGGGCGACACCGGGGAGCTGTTTTTT.

The CDR3 DNA reads as TGTGCCAGCAGTTTATTGGGACAGTCCTACGAGCAGTACTTC. Its protein is CASSLLGQSYEQYF. V and J are TRBV28 and TRBJ2-7, with 7 bases aligning to TRBD1. Per germline, CDR1 MDHEN and CDR2 SYDVKM. V shed 1 base and J 1 base; nucleotides not matched to a gene: 1. The CDR3 is 14 residues long.

This chain joins TRBV11-2 and TRBJ2-7; unclear D gene. The V gene lost 8 bases and the J gene lost 0 bases, with 14 bases spanning the gap. This CDR3 contains 14 residues. Germline V gives CDR1 SGHAT, CDR2 FQNNGV. Written as DNA, the CDR3 is TGTGCCAGCTCATTGACGGGTAGCTCCTACGAGCAGTACTTC. Protein product: CASSLTGSSYEQYF.

The chain combines TRBV11-3 with TRBJ2-5; D remains unclear. V lost 1 base and J 3 bases, leaving 3 bases between the germline ends. The germline CDR1 and CDR2 sequences are SGHNT and YENEEA. This CDR3 has 12 residues. This CDR3 is CASSLAEETQYF. CDR3 DNA sequence: TGTGCCAGCAGCTTAGCCGAAGAGACCCAGTACTTC.

J is TRBJ2-7 and V is TRBV7-8, with a weak D call TRBD2 (6 bases). The V gene lost 0 bases and the J gene lost 1 base, with 13 bases spanning the gap. CDR1 is SGHVS, CDR2 FQNEAQ, per germline. CDR3 length: 16 residues. Here the CDR3 DNA reads TGTGCCAGCAGCTTAGCGGACTGGCGGGATTCCTACGAGCAGTACTTC. This codes for CASSLADWRDSYEQYF.

The chain is built from TRBV6-5 and TRBJ2-1, with 10 bases lining up with TRBD2. Germline CDR1 reads MNHEY; CDR2 reads SVGAGI. Trimming at V came to 4 bases and at J to 6 bases, leaving 6 bases not matched to a gene. The CDR3 is made up of 15 amino acids. CDR3 nucleotides: TGTGCCAGCAGTTTAACTAGCGGGGTTTTCAATGAGCAGTTCTTC. Protein: CASSLTSGVFNEQFF.

This clone was picked up one time. The CDR3 loop is CASSAGTSVVGQETQYF. The CDR3, as DNA: TGTGCCAGCAGCGCCGGGACTAGCGTAGTTGGCCAAGAGACCCAGTACTTC. The V gene is TRBV5-4, the J gene TRBJ2-5; 10 nucleotides align to TRBD2. The CDR3 consists of 17 residues. Unmatched junction bases numbered 10, after V lost 4 bases and J lost 1 base. Germline CDR1 is SGHNT and CDR2 is YYREEE (reference sequence).

This rearrangement joins TRBV7-9 to TRBJ1-4; D is possibly TRBD1 (5 bases). The germline CDR1 and CDR2 sequences are SEHNR and FQNEAQ (reference sequence). This CDR3 contains 14 residues. V lost 5 bases, J lost 7 bases, and 14 bases lay in between. The CDR3 here is CASSQNRPSEKLFF. CDR3 DNA: TGTGCCAGCAGCCAAAACAGGCCGAGTGAAAAACTGTTTTTT.

This chain joins TRBV6-5 and TRBJ2-3; 10 bases align to TRBD2. Unmatched junction bases numbered 7, after V lost 6 bases and J lost 7 bases. The CDR3 has 14 amino acids. The germline CDR1 and CDR2 sequences are MNHEY and SVGAGI. This chain's CDR3 is CASRGLARTYTQYF. The CDR3 DNA sequence: TGTGCCAGCAGGGGACTAGCGCGAACCTATACGCAGTATTTT.

The chain uses TRBV10-3 and TRBJ1-1, with TRBD1 matching over 8 bases. The CDR3 covers 14 residues. Germline CDR1 reads ENHRY; CDR2 reads SYGVKD. The junction had 4 bases not matched to a gene; V was cut back by 6 bases and J by 1 base. DNA for the CDR3: TGTGCCATCAGGACAGGGGTTGGGAACACTGAAGCTTTCTTT. Translating it yields CAIRTGVGNTEAFF.

In the case of this clone: The germline gene is not matched at one end of the junction; a read error may be the cause. This chain connects TRBV7-7 to TRBJ2-5, with a tentative D call TRBD1 (5 bases). The CDR3 contains 14 residues. Per germline, CDR1 SSHAT and CDR2 FNYEAQ (reference sequence). DNA of the CDR3: TGTGCTAGCAGCTTAGGTGGGGCGGAGGAGACCCAGTACTTC. Translated: CASSLGGAEETQYF.

The chain couples TRBV19 to TRBJ1-2, with TRBD1 matching over 9 bases. The CDR3 is 13 residues long. The germline V gene has CDR1 LNHDA and CDR2 SQIVND (reference sequence). The J segment lost 6 bases and the V segment lost 3 bases, leaving 2 bases of the junction unmatched. For the CDR3, the DNA is TGTGCCAGTAGTATGTGGGACAGGGATGGCTACACCTTC. It encodes CASSMWDRDGYTF.

V gene TRBV27 combines with J gene TRBJ2-7; D is undetermined. Trimming removed 2 bases from V and 6 bases from J, with 5 bases in between. The CDR3 loop spans 11 amino acids. CDR1 is MNHEY and CDR2 is SMNVEV in the germline V gene (reference sequence). The DNA of the CDR3 is TGTGCCAGCAGTTTACGAGGCGAGCAGTACTTC. Amino acids: CASSLRGEQYF.

Here the CDR3 DNA reads TGCGCCAGCAGCTTGACTAGCGGGATCTACGAGCAGTACTTC. It yields the protein CASSLTSGIYEQYF. The rearrangement links TRBV5-1 to TRBJ2-7, with 10 bases lining up with TRBD2. The germline V gene encodes CDR1 SGHRS and CDR2 YFSETQ. V was pared by 1 base and J by 3 bases, with 1 base of the junction left unmatched. This CDR3 is 14 amino acids long.

This chain links TRBV30 with TRBJ1-2; 7 nucleotides match TRBD1. The germline gives CDR1 GTSNPN, CDR2 SVGIG (reference sequence). V shed 2 bases, J shed 4 bases, and the junction held 7 bases outside the gene matches. The CDR3 covers 14 residues. In DNA form, the CDR3 reads TGTGCCTGGAGTTGGACAGGACTTTCCTATGGCTACACCTTC. Its translation is CAWSWTGLSYGYTF. Variable domain in full (rest from reference TRBV30 and TRBJ1-2): SQTIHQWPATLVQPVGSPLSLECTVEGTSNPNLYWYRQAAGRGLQLLFYSVGIGQISSEVPQNLSASRPQDRQFILSSKKLLLSDSGFYLCAWSWTGLSYGYTFGSGTRLTVV.

V is TRBV11-2 and J is TRBJ2-7; TRBD1 is a possible D gene (6 bases). V was clipped by 5 bases and J by 3 bases, with 8 bases between them. Germline CDR1 is SGHAT and CDR2 is FQNNGV. The CDR3 totals 12 residues. The CDR3 region has the DNA TGTGCCAGCAGCCAGGACAGCTACGAGCAGTACTTC. This translates into CASSQDSYEQYF.

A single count supports this clone. This chain joins TRBV6-6 and TRBJ2-1; a weak D match, TRBD2 (7 bases). Looked up from germline, CDR1 is MNHNY and CDR2 is SVGAGI (reference sequence). V was trimmed by 10 bases and J by 2 bases, leaving 18 bases between them. CDR3 size: 15 residues. The CDR3 nucleotides are TGTGCCACTGGGGGGCGGGGGAATGCCTACAATGAGCAGTTCTTC. Its translation: CATGGRGNAYNEQFF.

V and J are TRBV7-8 and TRBJ2-7, with 10 bases lining up with TRBD2. Germline V gives CDR1 SGHVS, CDR2 FQNEAQ. The CDR3 length is 17 residues. The trim removed 0 bases at V and 2 bases at J, leaving 7 bases unmatched. CDR3 nucleotides: TGTGCCAGCAGCTTAGCGCTGGGACTAGCGTCACCCTACGAGCAGTACTTC. Protein: CASSLALGLASPYEQYF.

V usage is TRBV5-4 and J usage is TRBJ2-7; 10 bases line up with TRBD2. The CDR3 runs 13 residues. Per germline, CDR1 SGHNT and CDR2 YYREEE (reference sequence). The CDR3 region has the DNA TGTGCTAACGGAGCTAGCGGGAGTAGAGAGCAGTACTTC. Amino acid sequence: CANGASGSREQYF.

Written as DNA, the CDR3 is TGTGCCAGCAGCTTGCCTTCGGGAGGGCCAGCCGGGGAGCTGTTTTTT. This sequence encodes CASSLPSGGPAGELFF. V is TRBV13 and J is TRBJ2-2, with TRBD2 matching over 8 bases. Germline CDR1 reads PRHDT; CDR2 reads FYEKMQ (reference sequence). The CDR3 is 16 amino acids. The junction had 9 bases not matched to a gene; V was cut back by 3 bases and J by 6 bases.

This chain joins TRBV10-1 and TRBJ2-2; TRBD2 matches 8 bases. Germline trimming cut 0 bases from V and 4 bases from J; bases unmatched to any gene: 4. The CDR3 totals 16 residues. From germline, CDR1 is WNHNN and CDR2 SYGVQD (reference sequence). In nucleotides, the CDR3 is TGCGCCAGCAGTGAGTCAGGGCTAGCGGGCACCGGGGAGCTGTTTTTT. Its protein product is CASSESGLAGTGELFF.

This sequence joins TRBV2 and TRBJ1-5; weak D call: TRBD1 (5 bases). Germline lookup yields CDR1 SNHLY and CDR2 FYNNEI. This CDR3 comprises 12 residues. With 8 bases removed from V and 4 bases from J, the gap between germline ends came to 9 bases. The CDR3: CASGRGNQPQHF. CDR3 sequence (DNA): TGTGCCAGCGGGCGGGGGAATCAGCCCCAGCATTTT.